The 29 T cell receptor beta chains listed next were all sequenced from one sample in a study of response to subunit inactivated influenza vaccine. TCRdb called the RT-PCR reads again in MiXCR, with one record for every CDR3 protein. Among 450,000 to 600,000 distinct CDR3 sequences listed, approximately 15% were seen once. The source material was CD4+ T cells sorted from PBMCs, sampled about 24 months after vaccination. These TCRs come from a man aged 50 to 69 who received an inactivated influenza vaccine.

The sample holds a few counts of this clonotype. This chain joins TRBV28 and TRBJ1-6; D unresolved. The CDR3 is 17 residues long. The V end was cut by 5 bases, the J end by 0 bases, with 14 bases between. Germline V CDR1 and CDR2: MDHEN, SYDVKM. The CDR3, as DNA: TGTGCCAGCAGTATGGGCCGACTAGGCTCCTATAATTCACCCCTCCACTTT. As protein: CASSMGRLGSYNSPLHF. Drawing the rest from reference TRBV28 and TRBJ1-6, the complete variable domain is DVKVTQSSRYLVKRTGEKVFLECVQDMDHENMFWYRQDPGLGLRLIYFSYDVKMKEKGDIPEGYSVSREKKERFSLILESASTNQTSMYLCASSMGRLGSYNSPLHFGNGTRLTVT.

The CDR3 bases are TGCAGCGTTGAAGATCGGGCAGGGGTCACCGGGGAGCTGTTTTTT. It yields the protein CSVEDRAGVTGELFF. The rearrangement links TRBV29-1 to TRBJ2-2; a weak D match, TRBD1 (6 bases). Trimming stripped 0 bases from V and 4 bases from J, with 12 bases between. CDR1 and CDR2 (germline): SQVTM, ANQGSEA. This CDR3 contains 15 residues.

This clonotype was found many times. The V and J genes are TRBV12-3 or TRBV12-4 and TRBJ1-1; 7 bases map to TRBD1. This CDR3 region has 13 residues. J lost 6 bases, V lost 8 bases, and 9 bases had no gene match. The CDR3 sequence is CASSKATGAEAFF. CDR3 in DNA: TGTGCCAGCTCGAAAGCTACAGGGGCTGAAGCTTTCTTT.

This clonotype was counted a few times. The rearrangement uses TRBV28 and TRBJ1-1, with unresolved D. The V and J ends lost 6 bases and 1 base respectively, with 15 bases between them. Germline-derived CDR1 and CDR2 are MDHEN and SYDVKM. The length of the CDR3 is 15 residues. CDR3 loop: CASSGGGSSNTEAFF. The CDR3 nucleotides are TGTGCCAGCAGCGGCGGTGGCTCCTCGAACACTGAAGCTTTCTTT. Based on the CDR3 plus reference TRBV28 and TRBJ1-1, the full variable domain is DVKVTQSSRYLVKRTGEKVFLECVQDMDHENMFWYRQDPGLGLRLIYFSYDVKMKEKGDIPEGYSVSREKKERFSLILESASTNQTSMYLCASSGGGSSNTEAFFGQGTRLTVV.

This chain uses TRBV29-1 with TRBJ2-1; 8 nucleotides match TRBD2. From germline, CDR1 is SQVTM and CDR2 ANQGSEA. The CDR3 has 12 residues. The V segment lost 5 bases and the J segment 5 bases; nucleotides outside the gene matches: 2. CDR3 residues: CSVLGLDNEQFF. CDR3 bases: TGCAGCGTTTTGGGACTAGACAATGAGCAGTTCTTC.

CDR3 loop: CASSLEGLAGAVEQYF. The CDR3 DNA is TGTGCCAGCAGCTTAGAGGGTTTAGCGGGAGCGGTAGAGCAGTACTTC. V usage is TRBV7-2 and J usage is TRBJ2-7; 9 nucleotides agree with TRBD2. CDR1 is SGHTA, CDR2 FQGNSA, per germline. Losses at the gene ends were 1 base for V and 7 bases for J; bases not matched to a gene: 11. The CDR3 has 16 amino acids.

The chain links TRBV20-1 to TRBJ1-2, with unresolved D. This CDR3 is 13 amino acids long. V was cut by 6 bases and J by 6 bases, with 17 bases left in between. Looked up from germline, CDR1 is DFQATT and CDR2 is SNEGSKA (reference sequence). CDR3 in amino acids: CSAQRGTVDGYTF. DNA for the CDR3: TGCAGTGCCCAGCGAGGCACCGTCGATGGCTACACCTTC.

This clonotype turned up a few times. This rearrangement joins TRBV12-3 or TRBV12-4 to TRBJ2-3; 7 nucleotides align to TRBD2. The CDR3 runs 13 residues. Trimming at V came to 6 bases and at J to 4 bases, leaving 4 bases not matched to a gene. The chain's CDR3 is CASRKRGADTQYF. CDR3 bases: TGTGCCAGCAGGAAGCGGGGAGCAGATACGCAGTATTTT.

The genes are TRBV6-2 or TRBV6-3 and TRBJ1-5, with 9 bases matching TRBD1. Germline V lookup: CDR1 MNHEY, CDR2 SVGEGT. The CDR3 runs to 16 residues. The V segment lost 5 bases and the J segment 4 bases; nucleotides outside the gene matches: 9. CDR3 protein: CASSETGQGFNQPQHF. CDR3 DNA sequence: TGTGCCAGCAGTGAGACCGGACAGGGGTTTAATCAGCCCCAGCATTTT.

The rearrangement joins TRBV11-2 to TRBJ1-1; TRBD1 matches at 11 bases. The germline CDR1 and CDR2 sequences are SGHAT and FQNNGV. V lost 4 bases, J lost 5 bases, and 3 bases stayed unmatched. The CDR3 extends over 14 amino acids. CDR3 DNA: TGTGCCAGCAGCTGGACAGGGGGCGGAACTGAAGCTTTCTTT. Its translation is CASSWTGGGTEAFF.

This clonotype was seen a handful of times. The gene calls are TRBV9 and TRBJ2-2, with 14 bases fitting TRBD2. V dropped 7 bases and J dropped 3; count of bases not matched to a gene: 5. CDR3 length: 16 residues. Germline V lookup: CDR1 SGDLS, CDR2 YYNGEE. The CDR3 region has the DNA TGTGCCAGCGGGACTAGCGGGAGTCAGGACACCGGGGAGCTGTTTTTT. Protein sequence: CASGTSGSQDTGELFF.

There are many counts of this clonotype. CDR3 amino acids: CSVEDVGGSGNTIYF. CDR3 bases: TGCAGCGTTGAAGATGTTGGGGGCTCTGGAAACACCATATATTTT. The chain combines TRBV29-1 with TRBJ1-3; D is possibly TRBD1 (5 bases). V was shortened by 0 bases and J by 0 bases, with 9 bases between the two germline ends. Germline V gives CDR1 SQVTM, CDR2 ANQGSEA. The CDR3 has 15 amino acids. Variable domain in full (rest from reference TRBV29-1 and TRBJ1-3): SAVISQKPSRDICQRGTSLTIQCQVDSQVTMMFWYRQQPGQSLTLIATANQGSEATYESGFVIDKFPISRPNLTFSTLTVSNMSPEDSSIYLCSVEDVGGSGNTIYFGEGSWLTVV.

This clonotype was counted only a few times. This chain connects TRBV14 to TRBJ2-3, with TRBD1 matching over 9 bases. The CDR3 contains 15 residues. V shed 5 bases and J 5 bases; nucleotides not matched to a gene: 8. Germline V gene data show CDR1 as SGHDN and CDR2 as FVKESK. CDR3 DNA sequence: TGTGCCAGCAGCATTTGGACAGGGGCGGGAGATACGCAGTATTTT. This codes for CASSIWTGAGDTQYF. The full variable domain, with the rest looked up from reference TRBV14 and TRBJ2-3, is EAGVTQFPSHSVIEKGQTVTLRCDPISGHDNLYWYRRVMGKEIKFLLHFVKESKQDESGMPNNRFLAERTGGTYSTLKVQPAELEDSGVYFCASSIWTGAGDTQYFGPGTRLTVL.

This sequence joins TRBV3-1 and TRBJ1-1; D is unclear. This CDR3 contains 16 residues. The V and J ends lost 0 bases and 1 base respectively, with 12 bases between them. Germline V gene data show CDR1 as LGHDT and CDR2 as YNNKEL (reference sequence). The CDR3 region is CASSQERILGNTEAFF. The CDR3 coding sequence is TGTGCCAGCAGCCAAGAAAGGATTCTTGGGAACACTGAAGCTTTCTTT.

V and J are TRBV5-5 and TRBJ2-7; 11 bases map to TRBD2. The CDR3 loop spans 16 amino acids. Germline values: CDR1 SGHKS, CDR2 YYEKEE (reference sequence). V gave up 0 bases and J gave up 0 bases; unmatched junction bases: 2. CDR3 region: CASSLELAGASYEQYF. The DNA of the CDR3 is TGTGCCAGCAGCTTGGAACTAGCGGGGGCCTCCTACGAGCAGTACTTC.

This clonotype was seen a few times. J is TRBJ2-7 and V is TRBV7-9; no clear D gene. The germline V and J ends were trimmed by 5 bases and 4 bases, with 12 bases remaining between them. The V gene's germline CDR1 is SEHNR and CDR2 FQNEAQ (reference sequence). The CDR3 runs to 13 residues. The CDR3 nucleotides are TGTGCCAGCAGCCGCCCGGTGGGGTACGAGCAGTACTTC. It is translated as CASSRPVGYEQYF. Drawing the rest from reference TRBV7-9 and TRBJ2-7, the complete variable domain is DTGVSQNPRHKITKRGQNVTFRCDPISEHNRLYWYRQTLGQGPEFLTYFQNEAQLEKSRLLSDRFSAERPKGSFSTLEIQRTEQGDSAMYLCASSRPVGYEQYFGPGTRLTVT.

This clonotype was observed a few times. The chain joins TRBV28 to TRBJ2-1; D may be TRBD1 (6 bases). This CDR3 region has 14 residues. Germline CDR1 and CDR2: MDHEN and SYDVKM. The V end lost 5 bases, the J end lost 1 base, and 9 bases lay between the germline ends. In nucleotides, the CDR3 is TGTGCCAGCAGTGGACAGCCGTCCTACAATGAGCAGTTCTTC. Its protein is CASSGQPSYNEQFF.

This clonotype has just a few counts. The rearrangement uses TRBV6-2 or TRBV6-3 and TRBJ1-1; D is possibly TRBD1 (6 bases). V was cut by 6 bases and J by 4 bases, with 12 bases left in between. Germline loops: CDR1 MNHEY, CDR2 SVGEGT. The CDR3 covers 13 residues. This CDR3 reads CASSDTGFTEAFF. In DNA, the CDR3 is TGTGCCAGCAGCGACACAGGGTTCACTGAAGCTTTCTTT.

This sequence joins TRBV7-2 and TRBJ2-1, with 9 bases aligning to TRBD2. The trim removed 5 bases at V and 8 bases at J, leaving 10 bases unmatched. The CDR3 contains 15 residues. Germline V CDR1 and CDR2: SGHTA, FQGNSA. The CDR3 reads CASSLYAGGPYEQFF. DNA for the CDR3: TGTGCCAGCAGCCTGTACGCGGGGGGGCCCTATGAGCAGTTCTTC. Full variable domain (rest looked up from reference TRBV7-2 and TRBJ2-1): GAGVSQSPSNKVTEKGKDVELRCDPISGHTALYWYRQSLGQGLEFLIYFQGNSAPDKSGLPSDRFSAERTGGSVSTLTIQRTQQEDSAVYLCASSLYAGGPYEQFFGPGTRLTVL.

This clonotype has just a few counts. The V gene is TRBV12-3 or TRBV12-4, the J gene TRBJ1-3, with D perhaps TRBD1 (5 bases). V was cut by 8 bases and J by 4 bases, with 9 bases left in between. The CDR3 totals 12 residues. CDR3 protein: CASREGGNTIYF. The DNA for the CDR3 is TGTGCCAGCCGGGAGGGGGGAAACACCATATATTTT.

At least ten counts were recorded for this clonotype. The J gene is TRBJ2-5, the V gene TRBV12-3 or TRBV12-4; TRBD2 matches 11 bases. V lost 5 bases to trimming and J lost 5 bases; unmatched junction nucleotides: 10. The CDR3 has 16 residues. The CDR3 spells CASSTRSGGAGETQYF. The CDR3, as DNA: TGTGCCAGCAGTACCCGTAGCGGGGGGGCTGGTGAGACCCAGTACTTC.

The sample holds a few counts of this clonotype. The chain uses TRBV7-8 and TRBJ2-5; D ambiguous. There are 15 residues in the CDR3. Between the trimmed V and J ends, which lost 1 base and 2 bases, there was a span of 11 bases. CDR1 and CDR2 from the germline V gene are SGHVS and FQNEAQ. This chain's CDR3 is CASSLVGRRQETQYF. The CDR3 nucleotides read TGTGCCAGCAGCTTAGTGGGTCGCAGACAAGAGACCCAGTACTTC.

This clonotype was observed at least ten times. The chain has TRBV7-2 and TRBJ1-5, with D unclear. CDR1 and CDR2 (germline): SGHTA, FQGNSA. V gave up 6 bases and J gave up 3 bases, with 6 bases separating them. CDR3 length equals 12 residues. CDR3 amino acids: CASSPPNQPQHF. CDR3 DNA: TGTGCCAGCAGTCCACCCAATCAGCCCCAGCATTTT.

A few counts support this clonotype. This chain connects TRBV12-3 or TRBV12-4 to TRBJ2-3; D tentatively reads TRBD1 or TRBD2 (5 bases each). The CDR3 sequence is 15 residues long. V was shortened by 4 bases and J by 0 bases, with 11 bases between the two germline ends. CDR3 DNA: TGTGCCAGCAGTTACGGGACCTTTAGCACAGATACGCAGTATTTT. The encoded protein is CASSYGTFSTDTQYF.

The V and J genes are TRBV6-2 or TRBV6-3 and TRBJ1-1; 12 bases are a match to TRBD1. The CDR3 covers 13 residues. Unmatched junction bases numbered 5, after V lost 4 bases and J lost 11 bases. CDR1 MNHEY and CDR2 SVGEGT come from the germline V gene. The CDR3 sequence is CASSSRDRGLAFF. As DNA, the CDR3 is TGTGCCAGCAGTTCCCGGGACAGGGGGCTGGCTTTCTTT.

J is TRBJ2-3 and V is TRBV10-3; D is possibly TRBD2 (6 bases). CDR1 is ENHRY, CDR2 SYGVKD, per germline. V was shortened by 6 bases and J by 5 bases, with 12 bases between the two germline ends. The CDR3 is 13 residues long. The CDR3 sequence: CAIRDGGRDTQYF. The CDR3 bases are TGTGCCATCAGAGATGGGGGGAGAGATACGCAGTATTTT.

In its sample, this clonotype was seen a few times. This chain joins TRBV3-1 and TRBJ2-1; a possible D gene is TRBD1 (6 bases). The germline CDR1 and CDR2 sequences are LGHDT and YNNKEL (reference sequence). The CDR3 sequence is 15 residues long. Trimming took off 4 bases at V and 5 bases at J, with 15 bases between the two ends. The CDR3 is CASSLKTGPHNEQFF. In DNA, the CDR3 is TGTGCCAGCAGCCTTAAGACAGGTCCCCACAATGAGCAGTTCTTC.

This sequence joins TRBV20-1 and TRBJ2-7, with 8 positions matching TRBD1. Germline V lookup: CDR1 DFQATT, CDR2 SNEGSKA (reference sequence). CDR3 length: 15 residues. J gave up 1 base and V 7 bases, and 12 bases lay outside the gene matches. The CDR3 region has the DNA TGCAGTGGAGTGGACAGGGCCGCCGTATCCTACGAGCAGTACTTC. Protein product: CSGVDRAAVSYEQYF.

The V and J genes are TRBV15 and TRBJ2-7; D is uncertain. The CDR3 has 14 amino acids. Trimming left V 3 bases short and J 2 bases short, with 11 bases between. Germline CDR1 reads LNHNV; CDR2 reads YYDKDF (reference sequence). This chain's CDR3 is CATSRAGGTYEQYF. Written as DNA, the CDR3 is TGTGCCACCAGCAGGGCCGGCGGCACCTACGAGCAGTACTTC.